This TCR beta chain originates from a study of cytomegalovirus exposure and HLA in healthy donors. Both 60 Vbeta primers and 13 Jbeta primers went into the PCR. Profiled with immunoSEQ multiplex PCR; TCRdb holds only in-frame clones, not every one. This repertoire shows approximately 190,000 clones, around 87% found once; its top ten account for about 1.2%. Per the germline V gene, CDR1 is SGHRS and CDR2 is YFSETQ. The ends were cut back, 0 bases at V and 4 bases at J, with 10 bases in the middle. The CDR3 length is 14 residues. The J gene is TRBJ1-2, the V gene TRBV5-1, with a tentative D call TRBD1 (6 bases). The specimen was PBMCs. This TCR came from a man aged 25 to 40 in good health and CMV-seronegative. CDR3 DNA: TGCGCCAGCAGCTTGGATCAGGGGAGCTATGGCTACACCTTC. It is translated as CASSLDQGSYGYTF. Filled out from reference TRBV5-1 and TRBJ1-2, the complete variable domain reads KAGVTQTPRYLIKTRGQQVTLSCSPISGHRSVSWYQQTPGQGLQFLFEYFSETQRNKGNFPGRFSGRQFSNSRSEMNVSTLELGDSALYLCASSLDQGSYGYTFGSGTRLTVV.